Listed here is a single T cell receptor beta chain. Its antigen is still unknown. This sample is drawn from a study of cytomegalovirus exposure and HLA in healthy donors. Whole-study results and caveats: Near-uniform donor sequencing depth was presumed by presence/absence analyses. The likely origin of a cluster of highly shared sequence variants was a sequencing artifact. For TCR beta chains, V- and J-gene trimming was later linked to a missense DCLRE1C variant.

The V segment lost 5 bases and the J segment 7 bases; nucleotides outside the gene matches: 7. Germline V gene sequence: CDR1 MNHEY, CDR2 SVGAGI. This CDR3 spans 14 amino acids. Amplification used 60 Vbeta primers and 13 Jbeta primers. This table comes from immunoSEQ multiplex PCR, and its TCRdb copy is limited to in-frame clones, with some not included. In the table there are around 78,000 clones, over 60% of which are singletons. Input material: PBMCs. The sequence derives from a woman aged 40 to 49 in good health and CMV-seropositive. The chain combines TRBV6-5 with TRBJ2-1, with 8 nucleotides matching TRBD1. In nucleotides, the CDR3 is TGTGCCAGCAGTAACAACCGACAGGGGAATGAGCAGTTCTTC. Translation gives CASSNNRQGNEQFF.